The present T cell receptor (beta chain) was sequenced within a study of healthy donors' naive CD4 and CD8 T cells. In regard to this clonotype: Its antigen is still unknown.

Overall study results and limits: Bias from naive T cell homeostatic proliferation was not addressed.

A linear amplification protocol produced the TCR libraries from approximately 460 ng of total RNA. TCRdb re-called the reads through MiXCR, storing one row per CDR3 protein. The data hold approximately 200,000 distinct CDR3 sequences, with around 74% observed a single time. Germline assignment: CDR1 LNHNV and CDR2 YYDKDF (reference sequence). This CDR3 has 13 amino acids. V was pared by 10 bases and J by 7 bases, with 20 bases between. What was sequenced was naive CD4+ and CD8+ T cells sorted from blood, pooled from several donors. This TCR derives from a pool of human donors in good health; the sample pools cells from several healthy donors. The J gene is TRBJ2-7, the V gene TRBV15; weak D call: TRBD1 (5 bases). CDR3 nucleotides: TGTGCCAGCAGTGAAGCTGACAGCCCGGAGCAGTACTTC. The encoded protein is CASSEADSPEQYF.